The 19 T cell receptor beta chains presented below share a single source sample, sequenced in a study of blood T cells in healthy people across ages. For the second PCR, which ran for 7 to 11 cycles, a sample-barcoded 5' primer and a J-beta primer mix were used. TCRdb itself ran the 5' RACE reads through MiXCR, one entry per CDR3 protein. The profile covers about 650,000 distinct CDR3 sequences, with roughly 30% appearing a single time and roughly 15% taken by the ten largest. Material for sequencing was blood. All receptors come from a woman of 80 years or more in good health.

This clonotype was detected only a few times. This may be a read error: a much more frequent sequence differs by one nucleotide. The V gene is TRBV20-1, the J gene TRBJ2-7; D call uncertain. CDR1 is DFQATT, CDR2 SNEGSKA, per germline (reference sequence). V gave up 4 bases and J gave up 7 bases, with 11 bases separating them. The CDR3 runs to 11 residues. The CDR3 nucleotides read TGCAGTGCTACCCTGCGTCGGGAGCAGTACTTC. Its protein product is CSATLRREQYF.

The chain carries TRBV2 and TRBJ1-2; D possibly corresponds to TRBD1 (5 bases). V was cut by 6 bases and J by 2 bases, with 10 bases left in between. Germline CDR1 and CDR2: SNHLY and FYNNEI. This CDR3 is 13 amino acids long. This CDR3 reads CASSIGGNYGYTF. The CDR3 DNA is TGTGCCAGCAGCATCGGGGGGAACTATGGCTACACCTTC.

V is TRBV25-1 and J is TRBJ1-1; a possible D gene is TRBD1 (6 bases). Trimming removed 3 bases from V and 0 bases from J, with 11 bases in between. The length of the CDR3 is 15 residues. Germline values: CDR1 MGHDK, CDR2 SYGVNS. This chain's CDR3 is CASSDFGQMNTEAFF. The CDR3 coding sequence is TGTGCCAGCAGTGACTTTGGACAGATGAACACTGAAGCTTTCTTT.

This clonotype has more than one count but fewer than ten. A much larger clone differs from this one at a single base, so this may be a read error. The chain combines TRBV3-1 with TRBJ1-2; D call uncertain. CDR3 length equals 15 residues. Germline assignment: CDR1 LGHDT and CDR2 YNNKEL (reference sequence). CDR3 amino acids: CASRLKGASNYGYAF. DNA of the CDR3: TGTGCCAGCAGACTAAAAGGAGCTTCTAACTATGGCTACGCCTTC.

This clonotype was seen more than once but under ten times. A read error is possible here, since a much larger clone lies one base away. A read error is likely, as this CDR3 ends without the conserved phenylalanine or tryptophan. The rearrangement joins TRBV20-1 to TRBJ2-4; tentatively, D is TRBD2 (6 bases). There are 15 residues in the CDR3. V gave up 1 base and J gave up 0 bases, with 10 bases separating them. Per germline, CDR1 DFQATT and CDR2 SNEGSKA (reference sequence). CDR3 DNA: TGCAGTGCTAGAGTGTCCGGGGGAGCCAAAAACATTCAGTACTTA. Its translation is CSARVSGGAKNIQYL.

The CDR3 is CSARDGTSLYEQYF. In DNA form, the CDR3 reads TGCAGTGCTAGGGATGGGACTAGCCTCTACGAGCAGTACTTC. The chain couples TRBV20-1 to TRBJ2-7, with TRBD2 matching over 9 bases. CDR1 DFQATT and CDR2 SNEGSKA come from the germline V gene (reference sequence). CDR3 length: 14 residues. V lost 3 bases to trimming and J lost 3 bases; unmatched junction nucleotides: 6.

This clonotype was seen a handful of times. The gene calls are TRBV29-1 and TRBJ1-6; 7 bases are shared with TRBD1. Germline loops: CDR1 SQVTM, CDR2 ANQGSEA. The V and J ends lost 6 bases and 6 bases, in that order; junction bases with no gene match: 5. This CDR3 has 13 amino acids. The CDR3 sequence: CSVAGGPNSPLHF. The CDR3 bases are TGCAGCGTAGCAGGGGGGCCTAATTCACCCCTCCACTTT.

Here the CDR3 reads CASSLRAGGSTDTQYF. CDR3 bases: TGTGCCAGCAGCCTAAGAGCGGGGGGGAGCACAGATACGCAGTATTTT. This chain connects TRBV7-2 to TRBJ2-3; TRBD2 aligns across 10 bases. CDR3 size: 16 residues. Germline assignment: CDR1 SGHTA and CDR2 FQGNSA. J lost 0 bases, V lost 5 bases, and 5 bases had no gene match.

This clonotype was seen ten or more times. The chain uses TRBV9 and TRBJ1-1; 9 nucleotides line up with TRBD1. CDR1 and CDR2 (germline): SGDLS, YYNGEE. The ends lost 3 bases at V and 5 bases at J; junction bases unmatched: 8. The CDR3 contains 15 residues. The CDR3 bases are TGTGCCAGCAGCGAGACAGGGGGTCTGCTTACTGAAGCTTTCTTT. Translation: CASSETGGLLTEAFF.

This chain joins TRBV20-1 and TRBJ2-7; D call uncertain. The CDR3 contains 12 residues. Trimming stripped 3 bases from V and 7 bases from J, with 13 bases between. Germline CDR1 is DFQATT and CDR2 is SNEGSKA (reference sequence). CDR3 DNA: TGCAGTGCTAGTAGGAGCATCAATGAGCAGTACTTC. Its protein product is CSASRSINEQYF.

Details on this clonotype: A much more abundant neighbour one base away suggests this may be a read error. The V call is TRBV28, the J call TRBJ2-3, with D hard to call. Deletions cut 6 bases from V and 10 bases from J, with 23 bases between. Germline CDR1 MDHEN, CDR2 SYDVKM. The CDR3 length is 15 residues. The CDR3: CASSHSIYPRIAQYF. The DNA for the CDR3 is TGTGCCAGCAGCCACTCCATCTACCCACGGATCGCGCAGTATTTT.

On this clonotype: A much larger clonotype is one base distant, so this may be a read error. This chain links TRBV13 with TRBJ1-2; D ambiguous. Germline V lookup: CDR1 PRHDT, CDR2 FYEKMQ (reference sequence). CDR3 size: 15 residues. V dropped 5 bases and J dropped 4 bases, with 17 bases sitting between them. CDR3 sequence reads: CASSSGRRLIYGYTF. In DNA form, the CDR3 reads TGTGCCAGCAGCAGCGGGCGTAGACTGATCTATGGCTACACCTTC.

This clonotype was detected many times. In DNA form, the CDR3 reads TGCAGTGCCAGCGGAAGGGGGAGTGCTAACTATGGCTACACCTTC. Protein sequence: CSASGRGSANYGYTF. V gene TRBV20-1 combines with J gene TRBJ1-2, with D tentatively TRBD1 (6 bases). Germline values: CDR1 DFQATT, CDR2 SNEGSKA (reference sequence). The V and J ends lost 6 bases and 0 bases respectively, with 17 bases between them. CDR3 size: 15 residues.

This clonotype was recorded many times. The J gene is TRBJ2-2, the V gene TRBV9; 10 bases fit TRBD2. The V and J ends lost 1 base and 1 base, in that order; junction bases with no gene match: 4. Germline V lookup: CDR1 SGDLS, CDR2 YYNGEE. The CDR3 extends over 17 amino acids. The CDR3 DNA reads TGTGCCAGCAGCGTACCTAGCGGGGGAGGGAACACCGGGGAGCTGTTTTTT. It translates to CASSVPSGGGNTGELFF.

In its sample, this clonotype was seen many times. The chain uses TRBV3-1 and TRBJ2-7; D possibly matches TRBD1 or TRBD2 (5 bases each). Germline assignment: CDR1 LGHDT and CDR2 YNNKEL (reference sequence). V dropped 3 bases and J dropped 6 bases, with 18 bases sitting between them. This CDR3 has 15 residues. For the CDR3, the DNA is TGTGCCAGCAGCCAGGGGGTCTCCCTTTTAAGCGAGCAGTACTTC. Residues: CASSQGVSLLSEQYF.

This CDR3 is CASSENRRLNTEAFF. CDR3 bases: TGTGCCAGCAGTGAAAACCGTAGGCTGAACACTGAAGCTTTCTTT. This chain uses TRBV6-1 with TRBJ1-1; the D is unclear. Germline CDR1 and CDR2: MNHNS and SASEGT. The length of the CDR3 is 15 residues. V lost 2 bases and J lost 0, with 10 bases in between.

This clonotype was counted at least ten times. The chain carries TRBV28 and TRBJ2-7; 7 bases are shared with TRBD1. This CDR3 region has 15 residues. With V trimmed by 2 bases and J by 4 bases, 8 bases remained unmatched. Looked up from germline, CDR1 is MDHEN and CDR2 is SYDVKM. In nucleotides, the CDR3 is TGTGCCAGCAGTTTACACCGGGACAGAATGTACGAGCAGTACTTC. This codes for CASSLHRDRMYEQYF.

This clonotype was found a few times. This could be a read error, since a much larger clone is one nucleotide away. Here the CDR3 reads CASSCGTEGYEQYF. The CDR3 nucleotides are TGTGCCAGCAGCTGCGGGACAGAAGGCTACGAGCAGTACTTC. V usage is TRBV7-2 and J usage is TRBJ2-7; D might be TRBD1 (7 bases). V lost 4 bases and J 3 bases, leaving 13 bases between the germline ends. Germline values: CDR1 SGHTA, CDR2 FQGNSA. The CDR3 covers 14 residues. The whole variable domain, remainder taken from reference TRBV7-2 and TRBJ2-7, is GAGVSQSPSNKVTEKGKDVELRCDPISGHTALYWYRQSLGQGLEFLIYFQGNSAPDKSGLPSDRFSAERTGGSVSTLTIQRTQQEDSAVYLCASSCGTEGYEQYFGPGTRLTVT.

The V gene is TRBV20-1, the J gene TRBJ2-2; D may be TRBD1 (6 bases). Germline V gives CDR1 DFQATT, CDR2 SNEGSKA (reference sequence). The CDR3 extends over 15 amino acids. V shed 0 bases and J shed 4 bases, with 12 bases lying between them. The CDR3 DNA sequence: TGCAGTGCTAGAGATACTGGGGGCCCCACCGGGGAGCTGTTTTTT. Encoded protein: CSARDTGGPTGELFF.